Listed here are 10 T cell receptor beta chains from one sample, sequenced in a study of OX40 agonist ivuxolimab in advanced cancers. This table comes from immunoSEQ multiplex PCR, and its TCRdb copy is limited to in-frame clones, with some not included. The sample has about 61,000 clones, just under 90% seen once. This material consisted of CD4+ or CD8+ T cells sorted from blood, taken in a trial of the OX40 agonist ivuxolimab. Every receptor here comes from an adult with an advanced solid tumor such as melanoma, head and neck, liver or kidney cancer.

The chain links TRBV7-2 to TRBJ2-2, with TRBD1 matching 7 bases. The germline CDR1 and CDR2 sequences are SGHTA and FQGNSA. The length of the CDR3 is 15 residues. The J segment lost 4 bases and the V segment lost 5 bases, leaving 7 bases of the junction unmatched. The CDR3 loop reads CASSLNRGGTGELFF. CDR3 coding DNA: TGTGCCAGCAGCCTTAACAGGGGTGGCACCGGGGAGCTGTTTTTT.

V usage is TRBV5-1 and J usage is TRBJ2-2, with TRBD1 as a possible D gene (6 bases). The length of the CDR3 is 16 residues. V was trimmed by 0 bases and J by 6 bases, leaving 15 bases between them. Germline CDR1 SGHRS, CDR2 YFSETQ. CDR3 residues: CASSLGGTSLPGELFF. The CDR3 nucleotides read TGCGCCAGCAGCTTGGGAGGGACAAGTCTCCCCGGGGAGCTGTTTTTT.

The rearrangement uses TRBV5-1 and TRBJ2-5; TRBD1 matches 8 bases. Germline loops: CDR1 SGHRS, CDR2 YFSETQ. J was trimmed by 1 base and V by 3 bases; bases with no gene match: 8. The CDR3 covers 16 residues. Here the CDR3 reads CASSSGQGGTQETQYF. The DNA of the CDR3 is TGCGCCAGCAGCTCCGGACAGGGTGGGACCCAAGAGACCCAGTACTTC.

This rearrangement joins TRBV19 to TRBJ2-4, with TRBD2 matching over 10 bases. This CDR3 has 17 residues. CDR1 is LNHDA, CDR2 SQIVND, per germline (reference sequence). Trimming took 0 bases from V and 8 from J; bases not matched to a gene: 10. The chain's CDR3 is CASSIEALAGVKDIQYF. The CDR3 coding sequence is TGTGCCAGTAGTATAGAGGCCCTAGCGGGGGTGAAAGACATTCAGTACTTC.

The chain employs TRBV15 and TRBJ2-3; 9 bases are a match to TRBD1. The CDR3 has 15 amino acids. The V gene end was trimmed by 5 bases and the J gene end by 4 bases; junction bases not matched to a gene: 7. Germline V CDR1 and CDR2: LNHNV, YYDKDF (reference sequence). The CDR3 bases are TGTGCCACCAGCCGAAGACAGGGGGGGTCAGATACGCAGTATTTT. Protein: CATSRRQGGSDTQYF.

The chain couples TRBV5-6 to TRBJ1-3; no definite D call. Germline-derived CDR1 and CDR2 are SGHDT and YYEEEE. This CDR3 has 14 residues. V lost 0 bases, J lost 2 bases, and 6 bases lay in between. The DNA of the CDR3 is TGTGCCAGCAGCTTGGCTACAGCTGGAAACACCATATATTTT. This translates into CASSLATAGNTIYF.

DNA of the CDR3: TGTGCCAGCAGCTTAGCGGGGGTAGATACGCAGTATTTT. It specifies CASSLAGVDTQYF. The chain joins TRBV7-2 to TRBJ2-3; either TRBD1 or TRBD2 may supply D (5 bases each). Germline assignment: CDR1 SGHTA and CDR2 FQGNSA. Trimming pared 0 bases from V and 5 bases from J, leaving 6 bases between. This CDR3 region has 13 residues.

The rearrangement links TRBV29-1 to TRBJ1-2; no reliable D call. The CDR3 is 16 amino acids. CDR1 is SQVTM, CDR2 ANQGSEA, per germline. Trimming stripped 0 bases from V and 0 bases from J, with 14 bases between. The CDR3 bases are TGCAGCGTTGAAGAGAGTCCGGGCTCCCCTAACTATGGCTACACCTTC. Its protein product is CSVEESPGSPNYGYTF.

The DNA for the CDR3 is TGTGCCAGCAGCTCCCAACCGGGACTTAACGGGGAGCTGTTTTTT. This sequence encodes CASSSQPGLNGELFF. V is TRBV7-3 and J is TRBJ2-2; the D gene is possibly TRBD2 (6 bases). The CDR3 extends over 15 amino acids. The V end was cut by 4 bases, the J end by 7 bases, with 16 bases between. Germline V gene sequence: CDR1 SGHTA, CDR2 FQGTGA.

This chain uses TRBV7-2 with TRBJ2-3; 11 nucleotides agree with TRBD2. CDR1 is SGHTA and CDR2 is FQGNSA in the germline V gene. This CDR3 contains 17 residues. With 1 base clipped from V and 5 bases from J, the junction kept 8 bases outside the gene matches. The CDR3 DNA sequence: TGTGCCAGCAGCTTAGTGGCCGGGACTAGCGGTGAAGATACGCAGTATTTT. This translates into CASSLVAGTSGEDTQYF.